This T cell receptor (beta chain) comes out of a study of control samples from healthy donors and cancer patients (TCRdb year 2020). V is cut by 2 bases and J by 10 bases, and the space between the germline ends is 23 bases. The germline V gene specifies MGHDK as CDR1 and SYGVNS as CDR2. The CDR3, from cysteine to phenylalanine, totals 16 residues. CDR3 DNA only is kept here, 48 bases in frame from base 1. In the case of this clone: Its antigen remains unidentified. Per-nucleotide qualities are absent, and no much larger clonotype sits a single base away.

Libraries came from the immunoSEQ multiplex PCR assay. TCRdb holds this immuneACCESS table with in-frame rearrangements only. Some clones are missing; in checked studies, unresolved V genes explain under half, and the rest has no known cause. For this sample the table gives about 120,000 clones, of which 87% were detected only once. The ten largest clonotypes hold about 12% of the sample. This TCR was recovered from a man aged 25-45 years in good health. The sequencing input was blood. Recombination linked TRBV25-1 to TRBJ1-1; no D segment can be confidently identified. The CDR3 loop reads CASSEHADGRVSGAFF. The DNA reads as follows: TGTGCCAGCAGTGAACACGCCGACGGAAGGGTCTCCGGAGCTTTCTTT.